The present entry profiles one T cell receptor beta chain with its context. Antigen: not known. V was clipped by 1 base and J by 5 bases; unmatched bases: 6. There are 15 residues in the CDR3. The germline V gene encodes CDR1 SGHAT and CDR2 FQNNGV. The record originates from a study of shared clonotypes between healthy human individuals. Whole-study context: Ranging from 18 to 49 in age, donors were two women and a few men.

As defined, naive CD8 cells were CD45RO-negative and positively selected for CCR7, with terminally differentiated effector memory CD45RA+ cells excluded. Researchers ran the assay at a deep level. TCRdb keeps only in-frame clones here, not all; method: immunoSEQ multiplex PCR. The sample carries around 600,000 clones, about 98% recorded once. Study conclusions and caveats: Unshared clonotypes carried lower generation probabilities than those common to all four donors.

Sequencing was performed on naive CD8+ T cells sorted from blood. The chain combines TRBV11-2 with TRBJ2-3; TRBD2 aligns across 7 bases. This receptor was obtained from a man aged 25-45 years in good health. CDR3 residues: CASSLGASGIDTQYF. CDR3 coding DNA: TGTGCCAGCAGCTTAGGGGCTAGCGGAATAGATACGCAGTATTTT.